A single sample is the source of the 17 T cell receptor beta chains below, sequenced in a study of T cell changes during pregnancy in multiple sclerosis. Using immunoSEQ multiplex PCR, the repertoire was profiled, and TCRdb retains in-frame clones only, with some absent. The table includes 65,000 to 85,000 clones, approximately 90% detected once. The material was CD4+ T cells from peripheral blood mononuclear cells, obtained before pregnancy. The receptors come from a female donor with multiple sclerosis, enrolled in a pregnancy study.

CDR3 sequence (DNA): TGTGCCAGCAGCCTCTCAGGGGGGCAGGGGAACACTGAAGCTTTCTTT. Amino acid sequence: CASSLSGGQGNTEAFF. The chain is built from TRBV11-2 and TRBJ1-1; 7 bases are shared with TRBD1. Losses at the gene ends were 5 bases for V and 1 base for J; bases not matched to a gene: 10. In germline, CDR1 is SGHAT, CDR2 FQNNGV. This CDR3 comprises 16 residues. Using reference TRBV11-2 and TRBJ1-1 for the parts outside the CDR3, the full variable domain is EAGVAQSPRYKIIEKRQSVAFWCNPISGHATLYWYQQILGQGPKLLIQFQNNGVVDDSQLPKDRFSAERLKGVDSTLKIQPAKLEDSAVYLCASSLSGGQGNTEAFFGQGTRLTVV.

The genes are TRBV25-1 and TRBJ1-2, with D possibly matching TRBD1 (6 bases). The CDR3 has 13 amino acids. Germline V gene sequence: CDR1 MGHDK, CDR2 SYGVNS. V was cut by 7 bases and J by 4 bases, with 13 bases left in between. The CDR3 sequence: CASTQGFGYGYTF. The DNA for the CDR3 is TGTGCCAGCACGCAGGGGTTCGGCTATGGCTACACCTTC.

The count of this clone is one. This chain connects TRBV6-1 to TRBJ2-7, with a weak D call TRBD2 (6 bases). There are 13 residues in the CDR3. Germline CDR1 and CDR2: MNHNS and SASEGT. V was shortened by 3 bases and J by 2 bases, with 8 bases between the two germline ends. CDR3 sequence: CASSDWGAYEQYF. CDR3 sequence (DNA): TGTGCCAGCAGTGATTGGGGGGCCTACGAGCAGTACTTC.

J is TRBJ1-3 and V is TRBV5-1; 7 bases fit TRBD1. Germline V CDR1 and CDR2: SGHRS, YFSETQ. Germline trimming cut 4 bases from V and 0 bases from J; bases unmatched to any gene: 1. The CDR3 is 14 residues long. CDR3: CASSRDSSGNTIYF. The CDR3 DNA is TGCGCCAGCAGCCGGGACAGCTCTGGAAACACCATATATTTT.

The gene calls are TRBV19 and TRBJ2-1; 7 nucleotides line up with TRBD1. Germline V CDR1 and CDR2: LNHDA, SQIVND (reference sequence). Unmatched junction bases numbered 10, after V lost 7 bases and J lost 7 bases. This CDR3 is built from 14 residues. CDR3 coding DNA: TGTGCCAGTATGGGTAGGGGGCTTGGGAATGAGCAGTTCTTC. Translating gives CASMGRGLGNEQFF.

The chain joins TRBV5-1 to TRBJ2-5; possible D gene TRBD1, 5 bases. V dropped 1 base and J dropped 1 base, with 8 bases sitting between them. The CDR3 is 14 amino acids. Germline V gene lookup returns CDR1 SGHRS and CDR2 YFSETQ. This CDR3 is CASSLMGPQETQYF. CDR3 nucleotides: TGCGCCAGCAGCTTGATGGGGCCCCAAGAGACCCAGTACTTC.

The genes are TRBV2 and TRBJ2-7; possible D gene TRBD2, 5 bases. V lost 10 bases, J lost 1 base, and 14 bases lay in between. CDR3 length: 13 residues. Per the germline V gene, CDR1 is SNHLY and CDR2 is FYNNEI. The CDR3 sequence is CATAYGISYEQYF. Written as DNA, the CDR3 is TGTGCCACCGCGTACGGGATATCCTACGAGCAGTACTTC.

This rearrangement joins TRBV10-3 to TRBJ2-2, with 8 bases fitting TRBD1. The CDR3 runs to 14 residues. The J segment lost 4 bases and the V segment lost 7 bases, leaving 5 bases of the junction unmatched. Germline lookup yields CDR1 ENHRY and CDR2 SYGVKD. The CDR3 nucleotides are TGTGCCATCAAGGACAGGGTGATCACCGGGGAGCTGTTTTTT. Protein product: CAIKDRVITGELFF.

This chain links TRBV11-3 with TRBJ2-2; the D gene is possibly TRBD1 (7 bases). The CDR3 runs to 15 residues. V lost 3 bases and J 6 bases, leaving 14 bases between the germline ends. From germline, CDR1 is SGHNT and CDR2 YENEEA. The CDR3 nucleotides are TGTGCCAGCAGCTTGCGACAGGGAGGACCCGGGGAGCTGTTTTTT. Its translation is CASSLRQGGPGELFF.

The chain has TRBV6-5 and TRBJ1-2; 8 nucleotides align to TRBD1. Germline assignment: CDR1 MNHEY and CDR2 SVGAGI. V trimming: 2 bases; J trimming: 7 bases; junction bases outside the gene matches: 12. The CDR3 totals 16 residues. The CDR3 is CASSYRELDRVIGYTF. Here the CDR3 DNA reads TGTGCCAGCAGTTACCGCGAATTGGACAGGGTTATTGGCTACACCTTC.

The V gene is TRBV2, the J gene TRBJ1-3; 8 bases are shared with TRBD1. J was trimmed by 2 bases and V by 4 bases; bases with no gene match: 1. Germline V gene data show CDR1 as SNHLY and CDR2 as FYNNEI. The CDR3 runs to 14 residues. CDR3 nucleotide sequence: TGTGCCAGCAGTGCGGACAGGGCTGGAAACACCATATATTTT. Its protein product is CASSADRAGNTIYF. The complete variable domain, with remaining parts taken from reference TRBV2 and TRBJ1-3, reads EPEVTQTPSHQVTQMGQEVILRCVPISNHLYFYWYRQILGQKVEFLVSFYNNEISEKSEIFDDQFSVERPDGSNFTLKIRSTKLEDSAMYFCASSADRAGNTIYFGEGSWLTVV.

The V call is TRBV7-9, the J call TRBJ1-6, with a weak D call TRBD1 (5 bases). Trimming shortened V by 5 bases and J by 9 bases, and 11 bases separated the two germline ends. Germline V gene sequence: CDR1 SEHNR, CDR2 FQNEAQ (reference sequence). The CDR3 runs 13 residues. CDR3 region: CASSQTGGSPLHF. Here the CDR3 DNA reads TGTGCCAGCAGCCAGACGGGGGGTTCACCCCTCCACTTT.

The J gene is TRBJ2-7, the V gene TRBV6-1, with D perhaps TRBD2 (6 bases). The ends were cut back, 10 bases at V and 2 bases at J, with 18 bases in the middle. Germline CDR1 is MNHNS and CDR2 is SASEGT. This CDR3 region has 14 residues. CDR3 amino acids: CATAGTYSTYEQYF. DNA of the CDR3: TGTGCCACCGCTGGGACTTACTCCACCTACGAGCAGTACTTC.

The V and J genes are TRBV28 and TRBJ2-3, with D unclear. Germline V gives CDR1 MDHEN, CDR2 SYDVKM. V was shortened by 5 bases and J by 4 bases, with 19 bases between the two germline ends. CDR3 length: 16 residues. The CDR3: CASSSAALGAADTQYF. The CDR3 region has the DNA TGTGCCAGCAGTAGCGCCGCGCTCGGTGCGGCAGATACGCAGTATTTT.

This clone was recorded a few times. The gene calls are TRBV15 and TRBJ1-6; 7 positions agree with TRBD1. The CDR3 runs to 16 residues. Trimming cost V 5 bases and J 7 bases; bases outside gene matches: 11. The germline CDR1 and CDR2 sequences are LNHNV and YYDKDF (reference sequence). The CDR3 spells CATSRTGAIRNSPLHF. The CDR3 DNA sequence: TGTGCCACCAGCCGGACAGGCGCGATAAGGAATTCACCCCTCCACTTT.

As DNA, the CDR3 is TGCGCCAGCAGCCCTTTTGGTAGCGGGGGGTCCGGAGATACGCAGTATTTT. The encoded protein is CASSPFGSGGSGDTQYF. The chain has TRBV4-1 and TRBJ2-3; 10 nucleotides match TRBD2. The CDR3 is 17 amino acids. Per germline, CDR1 MGHRA and CDR2 YSYEKL. J was trimmed by 5 bases and V by 4 bases; bases with no gene match: 12.

The chain uses TRBV20-1 and TRBJ2-7; a possible D gene is TRBD2 (5 bases). Germline V CDR1 and CDR2: DFQATT, SNEGSKA (reference sequence). V shed 1 base and J shed 8 bases, with 9 bases lying between them. CDR3 length: 11 amino acids. Here the CDR3 DNA reads TGCAGTGCTAGAGTGGAGGCTAAGCAGTACTTC. Translation: CSARVEAKQYF.